This is a list of T cell receptor beta chains from one sample in a study of T cells in Graves' hyperthyroidism and ophthalmopathy. TCRdb analysed the multiplex PCR reads with MiXCR anew, one entry per CDR3 protein. The profile covers some 490,000 distinct CDR3 sequences, with less than 25% appearing a single time and 45% to 50% taken by the ten largest. Material for sequencing was blood. These receptors originate from an older woman with Graves' ophthalmopathy. CDR3s leave out the opening cysteine and the closing phenylalanine or tryptophan.

v_gene,j_gene,CDR3aa
TRBV2,TRBJ2-7,ASRQGGSYEQY
TRBV20-1,TRBJ2-7,SARERRLLSYEQY
TRBV28,TRBJ1-2,ASIQQGFNYGYT
TRBV30,TRBJ1-5,AWGGTGGGRQPQH
TRBV12-3/TRBV12-4,TRBJ2-2,ASSLGRNTGELF
TRBV7-2,TRBJ1-5,ASSSYRGEGNQPQH
TRBV5-5,TRBJ1-2,ASSPRQGASNYGYT
TRBV5-1,TRBJ2-7,ASSRGQAAYEQY
TRBV27,TRBJ2-3,ASRYSYGLVGPDTQY
TRBV19,TRBJ2-7,ASSIGKGSSYEQY
TRBV6-1,TRBJ1-2,ASRPQTGQLNYGYT
TRBV18,TRBJ2-1,ASSPLAGGPPAAYNEQF
TRBV2,TRBJ1-2,ASTRDSVGGYT
TRBV5-1,TRBJ2-2,ASSLSPGYTGELF
TRBV6-1,TRBJ1-1,ASSTPREAF
TRBV10-1,TRBJ2-1,ASSVDRGDEQF
TRBV6-1,TRBJ2-7,ASSQGDSGRKQY
TRBV28,TRBJ2-7,ASRSGQLLSYEQY
TRBV5-5,TRBJ1-1,ASSPLTRSFPEAF
TRBV12-3/TRBV12-4,TRBJ2-3,ASSSGGGGTDTQY
TRBV11-2,TRBJ1-1,ASSPLGRFRKAF
TRBV20-1,TRBJ2-3,SASIGSTDTQY
TRBV7-8,TRBJ2-1,ASSQKGGTVLNEQF
TRBV27,TRBJ1-2,ASSRGLHNYGYT
TRBV11-2,TRBJ1-1,ASSRDPSGNTEAF
TRBV18,TRBJ1-2,ASSPTAGWDYGYT
TRBV30,TRBJ2-5,AWSAGIAVQQETQY
TRBV7-2,TRBJ2-7,ASSLSGGGGPYEQY
TRBV20-1,TRBJ1-2,SAGDSGAYGYT
TRBV18,TRBJ2-1,ASRKWGSGSNEQF
TRBV30,TRBJ2-2,AWSVLARPTGELF
TRBV4-1,TRBJ2-2,ASSQAGRENTGELF
TRBV6-1,TRBJ2-1,ASSWGSGYNEQF
TRBV3-1,TRBJ2-7,ASSQGSGGRTYEQY
TRBV3-1,TRBJ2-2,ASSLTSGNTGELF
TRBV7-9,TRBJ2-1,ASSSGVGTSGTSSYNEQF
TRBV7-2,TRBJ2-7,ASSPLAGLWEQY
TRBV9,TRBJ2-1,ASSPGLAGGLNEQF
TRBV6-2/TRBV6-3,TRBJ1-6,ASSPQWGQHNSPLH
TRBV11-2,TRBJ1-1,AGSAGHGTEAF
TRBV20-1,TRBJ2-5,SANGGGGNQETQY
TRBV28,TRBJ2-5,ASRLGQKETQY
TRBV28,TRBJ1-2,ASSPLQGALGYT
TRBV3-1,TRBJ1-2,ASSEQIQGAGGYT
TRBV20-1,TRBJ2-7,SARDHTRLSYEQY
TRBV28,TRBJ2-5,ASSPPLAEQETQY
TRBV19,TRBJ1-2,ASMHVGRTYGDT
TRBV7-2,TRBJ2-7,ASSLQATYEQY
TRBV10-2,TRBJ2-1,ASRWGTSGSRYNEQF
TRBV3-1,TRBJ2-7,ASGPPSSGRAEQY
TRBV6-5,TRBJ1-5,ASSYEYGAQQPQH
TRBV15,TRBJ2-5,ATSRDYLQGSQETQY
TRBV7-2,TRBJ1-5,ASSSRGTGFQPQH
TRBV25-1,TRBJ2-5,ASSDLGTGGRETQY
TRBV11-1,TRBJ1-1,ASSLRRATEAL
TRBV6-2/TRBV6-3,TRBJ1-1,ASKETGNTEAF
TRBV28,TRBJ2-1,ASSHAQPLQGMDEQF